Included here is one T cell receptor (beta chain) sequence, with context. The data were obtained in a study of blood T cell repertoires in COVID-19. Overall study: The samples span acute and convalescent COVID-19 from the United States, Italy and Spain.

Methods used by the authors: Reference gene primer amplification gave nucleated cell count estimates. The method was immunoSEQ multiplex PCR; TCRdb's version includes in-frame clones alone and lacks a portion of them. V and J calls and clone size are copied from that table; D and trimming were computed from the DNA. The repertoire consists of 100,000 or so clones, with 65% to 90% occurring once and the leading ten covering approximately 11%. This CDR3 has 16 amino acids. Unmatched junction bases numbered 8, after V lost 3 bases and J lost 0 bases. CDR1 and CDR2 (germline): KGHSH, LQKENI. Sequenced sample: peripheral blood. The TCR sequence derives from a man in his 70s with active or convalescent COVID-19. The chain is built from TRBV18 and TRBJ2-7; the match to TRBD1 covers 7 bases. The CDR3 DNA reads TGTGCCAGCTCACCCGGAGTGACAGGGTTCTCCTACGAGCAGTACTTC. This sequence encodes CASSPGVTGFSYEQYF.